Following are 15 T cell receptor beta chains from one sample sequenced in a study of cytotoxic CD8 clonotypes in ibrutinib-treated CLL. The protocol was immunoSEQ multiplex PCR, while the TCRdb copy is restricted to in-frame clones and leaves out a portion. The table records approximately 330,000 clones, 80% of them present only once. Sample: PBMCs, taken before ibrutinib treatment. The receptors were gathered from a human donor with chronic lymphocytic leukemia.

The genes are TRBV10-2 and TRBJ2-3; 7 bases align to TRBD2. From germline, CDR1 is WSHSY and CDR2 SAAADI. V trimming: 3 bases; J trimming: 2 bases; junction bases outside the gene matches: 5. The CDR3 covers 15 residues. The CDR3 DNA reads as TGCGCCAGCAGTGATTCACTAGCGAACACAGATACGCAGTATTTT. Its translation is CASSDSLANTDTQYF.

The chain carries TRBV4-1 and TRBJ1-4; 7 bases align to TRBD1. CDR1 and CDR2 (germline): MGHRA, YSYEKL. This CDR3 spans 15 amino acids. With V trimmed by 3 bases and J by 3 bases, 4 bases remained unmatched. In DNA, the CDR3 is TGCGCCAGCAGCCAGGTGACAGGGCCTAATGAAAAACTGTTTTTT. Protein sequence: CASSQVTGPNEKLFF.

The rearrangement uses TRBV7-2 and TRBJ2-3; D is perhaps TRBD1 (6 bases). Trimming pared 3 bases from V and 2 bases from J, leaving 18 bases between. This CDR3 has 17 residues. Germline CDR1 SGHTA, CDR2 FQGNSA. CDR3: CASSLLSYTGITDTQYF. The CDR3 nucleotides are TGTGCCAGCAGCTTGCTCTCCTATACAGGGATCACAGATACGCAGTATTTT.

The rearrangement joins TRBV7-2 to TRBJ2-3, with D uncertain. Germline CDR1 SGHTA, CDR2 FQGNSA. This CDR3 comprises 15 residues. V was pared by 3 bases and J by 0 bases, with 10 bases between. Written as DNA, the CDR3 is TGTGCCAGCAGCTTTTTCCCGCTGAGCACAGATACGCAGTATTTT. This gives the protein CASSFFPLSTDTQYF.

The chain recombines TRBV7-2 with TRBJ2-7; 12 nucleotides line up with TRBD2. CDR3 length equals 16 residues. The J segment lost 2 bases and the V segment lost 4 bases, leaving 6 bases of the junction unmatched. Germline CDR1 SGHTA, CDR2 FQGNSA. The CDR3 sequence: CASSSPRLAGAYEQYF. The CDR3 DNA follows: TGTGCCAGCAGCTCACCCCGACTAGCGGGAGCCTACGAGCAGTACTTC. Full variable domain (missing parts from reference TRBV7-2 and TRBJ2-7): GAGVSQSPSNKVTEKGKDVELRCDPISGHTALYWYRQSLGQGLEFLIYFQGNSAPDKSGLPSDRFSAERTGGSVSTLTIQRTQQEDSAVYLCASSSPRLAGAYEQYFGPGTRLTVT.

This chain uses TRBV7-9 with TRBJ2-7; the match to TRBD2 covers 15 bases. After removal of 5 bases from V and 3 bases from J, the junction contained 8 bases not matched to a gene. Per the germline V gene, CDR1 is SEHNR and CDR2 is FQNEAQ (reference sequence). The CDR3 covers 17 residues. The CDR3 reads CASSPGTSGRSRYEQYF. The CDR3 DNA reads as TGTGCCAGCAGCCCCGGGACTAGCGGGAGGTCTCGCTACGAGCAGTACTTC.

The CDR3 region is CASSMQGASGTEAFF. DNA of the CDR3: TGTGCCAGTAGTATGCAGGGGGCTAGCGGCACTGAAGCTTTCTTT. V is TRBV19 and J is TRBJ1-1, with 8 nucleotides matching TRBD1. J gave up 4 bases and V 3 bases, and 7 bases lay outside the gene matches. This CDR3 contains 15 residues. Germline CDR1 reads LNHDA; CDR2 reads SQIVND (reference sequence). Combining the CDR3 with reference TRBV19 and TRBJ1-1 gives the whole variable domain DGGITQSPKYLFRKEGQNVTLSCEQNLNHDAMYWYRQDPGQGLRLIYYSQIVNDFQKGDIAEGYSVSREKKESFPLTVTSAQKNPTAFYLCASSMQGASGTEAFFGQGTRLTVV.

This chain links TRBV27 with TRBJ2-7, with 8 bases lining up with TRBD1. J lost 5 bases, V lost 4 bases, and 7 bases had no gene match. Germline V CDR1 and CDR2: MNHEY, SMNVEV (reference sequence). CDR3 length: 14 amino acids. The CDR3 DNA follows: TGTGCCAGCAGTTCATTTGCGACAGGGGACGAGCAGTACTTC. Amino acids: CASSSFATGDEQYF.

The J gene is TRBJ2-5, the V gene TRBV5-1; D is undetermined. From germline, CDR1 is SGHRS and CDR2 YFSETQ. The CDR3 contains 15 residues. The V gene lost 3 bases and the J gene lost 0 bases, with 12 bases spanning the gap. CDR3 protein: CASSSPLGNQETQYF. The CDR3 nucleotides are TGCGCCAGCAGCTCCCCCTTGGGAAACCAAGAGACCCAGTACTTC.

The chain couples TRBV9 to TRBJ2-1; D is ambiguous. CDR1 is SGDLS, CDR2 YYNGEE, per germline. Trimming removed 4 bases at V and 0 bases at J, with 11 bases between. The CDR3 spans 15 residues. CDR3 DNA sequence: TGTGCCAGCAGCCCTAGTCCTCGCTCCTACAATGAGCAGTTCTTC. It specifies CASSPSPRSYNEQFF.

This clone was seen only a few times. J is TRBJ2-1 and V is TRBV7-2; tentatively, D is TRBD1 (5 bases). This CDR3 spans 14 amino acids. Trimming removed 5 bases at V and 9 bases at J, with 17 bases between. CDR1 is SGHTA, CDR2 FQGNSA, per germline. The CDR3 DNA reads TGTGCCAGCAGCACACCTGCAGGGTTCGCTGAGCAGTTCTTC. It yields the protein CASSTPAGFAEQFF.

The J gene is TRBJ2-7, the V gene TRBV28; possible D gene TRBD2, 5 bases. The CDR3 is made up of 14 amino acids. Trimming cost V 7 bases and J 0 bases, with 13 bases left between them. Germline lookup yields CDR1 MDHEN and CDR2 SYDVKM. The CDR3 bases are TGTGCCAGCAAAGTACGGCGGGTCTCCTACGAGCAGTACTTC. The encoded protein is CASKVRRVSYEQYF.

The chain is built from TRBV2 and TRBJ1-5; 7 bases align to TRBD1. Germline V lookup: CDR1 SNHLY, CDR2 FYNNEI. J gave up 2 bases and V 5 bases, and 0 bases lay outside the gene matches. There are 13 residues in the CDR3. The CDR3 spells CASSTGGNQPQHF. The CDR3 DNA is TGTGCCAGCAGTACAGGGGGCAATCAGCCCCAGCATTTT. Combining the CDR3 with reference TRBV2 and TRBJ1-5 gives the whole variable domain EPEVTQTPSHQVTQMGQEVILRCVPISNHLYFYWYRQILGQKVEFLVSFYNNEISEKSEIFDDQFSVERPDGSNFTLKIRSTKLEDSAMYFCASSTGGNQPQHFGDGTRLSIL.

This clone was counted many times. The J gene is TRBJ1-2, the V gene TRBV29-1, with a tentative D call TRBD1 (5 bases). This CDR3 comprises 13 residues. Germline CDR1 reads SQVTM; CDR2 reads ANQGSEA. V was pared by 7 bases and J by 3 bases, with 15 bases between. In DNA, the CDR3 is TGCAGCGCCGCCTCGGGGCAGGACTATGGCTACACCTTC. It encodes CSAASGQDYGYTF.

The CDR3 sequence is CAWNRLADNEQFF. Written as DNA, the CDR3 is TGTGCCTGGAATAGACTAGCAGACAATGAGCAGTTCTTC. The gene calls are TRBV30 and TRBJ2-1, with 7 bases lining up with TRBD2. CDR3 length: 13 residues. Trimming took 4 bases from V and 5 from J; bases not matched to a gene: 5. The germline gives CDR1 GTSNPN, CDR2 SVGIG (reference sequence).